These 32 T cell receptor beta chains came from one sample sequenced in a study of cytomegalovirus exposure and HLA in healthy donors. Vbeta (60) and Jbeta (13) primers were used in the PCR. The method was immunoSEQ multiplex PCR; TCRdb's version includes in-frame clones alone and lacks a portion of them. Of under 300,000 clones listed, 75% to 90% are singletons. The sequencing sample was made of PBMCs. The receptor set was obtained from a man aged 40-49 years in good health and CMV-seropositive.

The chain employs TRBV27 and TRBJ1-5; no reliable D call. Germline V gene lookup returns CDR1 MNHEY and CDR2 SMNVEV (reference sequence). The V and J ends lost 5 bases and 0 bases respectively, with 14 bases between them. This CDR3 region has 16 residues. CDR3 sequence: CASSMRSYYSNQPQHF. In DNA form, the CDR3 reads TGTGCCAGCAGTATGCGAAGTTACTATAGCAATCAGCCCCAGCATTTT.

The chain recombines TRBV11-2 with TRBJ2-1, with 11 nucleotides matching TRBD2. Germline trimming cut 0 bases from V and 8 bases from J; bases unmatched to any gene: 3. Germline V gene data show CDR1 as SGHAT and CDR2 as FQNNGV. The CDR3 covers 15 residues. The CDR3 DNA reads TGTGCCAGCAGCTTAGAGACTAGCGGGACTTATGAGCAGTTCTTC. Translating gives CASSLETSGTYEQFF. Based on the CDR3 plus reference TRBV11-2 and TRBJ2-1, the full variable domain is EAGVAQSPRYKIIEKRQSVAFWCNPISGHATLYWYQQILGQGPKLLIQFQNNGVVDDSQLPKDRFSAERLKGVDSTLKIQPAKLEDSAVYLCASSLETSGTYEQFFGPGTRLTVL.

In this sample, this clone turned up a few times. The rearrangement uses TRBV29-1 and TRBJ1-1; weak D call: TRBD1 (5 bases). The CDR3 has 17 amino acids. Germline V gene data show CDR1 as SQVTM and CDR2 as ANQGSEA. With 6 bases removed from V and 1 base from J, the gap between germline ends came to 24 bases. CDR3 nucleotides: TGCAGCGTGCCCACAAGCAGGGAACGGCATACGAACACTGAAGCTTTCTTT. Translating gives CSVPTSRERHTNTEAFF.

This clone was seen a handful of times. The chain has TRBV29-1 and TRBJ1-1, with a weak D call TRBD1 (5 bases). The CDR3 contains 11 residues. Germline CDR1 is SQVTM and CDR2 is ANQGSEA. Trimming left V 7 bases short and J 11 bases short, with 17 bases between. The CDR3 protein is CSADTSSGAFF. CDR3 in DNA: TGCAGCGCAGACACGTCCTCAGGGGCTTTCTTT.

The V and J genes are TRBV27 and TRBJ1-1; D not certain. Germline loops: CDR1 MNHEY, CDR2 SMNVEV (reference sequence). V was cut by 0 bases and J by 5 bases, with 10 bases left in between. The CDR3 covers 14 residues. The CDR3 coding sequence is TGTGCCAGCAGTTTATCCTCGGGAGAAACTGAAGCTTTCTTT. It encodes CASSLSSGETEAFF.

The chain couples TRBV18 to TRBJ1-4, with D uncertain. V was clipped by 1 base and J by 0 bases, with 9 bases between them. This CDR3 has 16 residues. CDR1 and CDR2 (germline): KGHSH, LQKENI. Written as DNA, the CDR3 is TGTGCCAGCTCACCACAAGAGGGCCCAACTAATGAAAAACTGTTTTTT. Translating gives CASSPQEGPTNEKLFF.

This chain uses TRBV6-1 with TRBJ2-3, with TRBD1 as a possible D gene (5 bases). Looked up from germline, CDR1 is MNHNS and CDR2 is SASEGT. Deletions cut 4 bases from V and 14 bases from J, with 16 bases between. This CDR3 is built from 12 residues. CDR3 in amino acids: CASSGLGARGYF. The CDR3 bases are TGTGCCAGCAGTGGATTAGGGGCTAGGGGGTATTTT.

This clone was seen a few times. This chain links TRBV6-6 with TRBJ2-2; 7 positions agree with TRBD2. Germline values: CDR1 MNHNY, CDR2 SVGAGI (reference sequence). The CDR3 length is 14 residues. The V segment lost 4 bases and the J segment 6 bases; nucleotides outside the gene matches: 5. The CDR3 DNA sequence: TGTGCCAGCAGTTCTAGACTAGCTCCCGGGGAGCTGTTTTTT. Its translation is CASSSRLAPGELFF.

The V gene is TRBV19, the J gene TRBJ1-5, with D perhaps matching TRBD1 (6 bases). This CDR3 region has 16 residues. The V and J ends lost 7 bases and 3 bases respectively, with 19 bases between them. CDR1 and CDR2 from the germline V gene are LNHDA and SQIVND (reference sequence). DNA for the CDR3: TGTGCCAGTACCCACATTCGGGCAGGGGCCAATCAGCCCCAGCATTTT. It specifies CASTHIRAGANQPQHF.

The J gene is TRBJ1-3, the V gene TRBV28; maybe TRBD1 (6 bases). This CDR3 contains 17 residues. Per the germline V gene, CDR1 is MDHEN and CDR2 is SYDVKM. Trimming pared 2 bases from V and 1 base from J, leaving 15 bases between. CDR3 sequence reads: CASSLPFDRRSGNTIYF. The CDR3 nucleotides read TGTGCCAGCAGTTTACCGTTCGACAGGCGATCTGGAAACACCATATATTTT.

The CDR3 nucleotides read TGCACCAGCAGCCCCCGGACTAGCGGGGACTCAGGCGAGCAGTTCTTC. Encoded protein: CTSSPRTSGDSGEQFF. The chain combines TRBV1 with TRBJ2-1; the D call in the table, TRBD2, was not verified against the DNA. TRBV1 corresponds to a pseudogene. The CDR3 is 16 amino acids.

The chain uses TRBV6-5 and TRBJ2-1, with TRBD1 identical over 11 bases. The CDR3 is 14 residues long. Germline loops: CDR1 MNHEY, CDR2 SVGAGI. Unmatched junction bases numbered 6, after V lost 6 bases and J lost 8 bases. The CDR3 reads CASSPGQGVYEQFF. The CDR3 bases are TGTGCCAGCAGCCCGGGACAGGGGGTCTATGAGCAGTTCTTC.

This clone appeared once. The chain links TRBV19 to TRBJ2-1; D is perhaps TRBD2 (7 bases). V dropped 8 bases and J dropped 4 bases, with 12 bases sitting between them. This CDR3 has 13 amino acids. Germline lookup yields CDR1 LNHDA and CDR2 SQIVND (reference sequence). The CDR3 DNA is TGTGCCAGTGGGGGGGGGCTTTACAATGAGCAGTTCTTC. Protein sequence: CASGGGLYNEQFF.

This sequence joins TRBV28 and TRBJ2-7; 7 positions agree with TRBD1. Germline CDR1 MDHEN, CDR2 SYDVKM. The V and J ends lost 7 bases and 0 bases, in that order; junction bases with no gene match: 9. This CDR3 has 15 residues. In DNA form, the CDR3 reads TGTGCCAGCACCCCATCAGGGACAGCCTCCTACGAGCAGTACTTC. Translating it yields CASTPSGTASYEQYF.

V usage is TRBV7-2 and J usage is TRBJ2-6; D remains unclear. Germline values: CDR1 SGHTA, CDR2 FQGNSA. The CDR3 length is 16 residues. Trimming pared 7 bases from V and 1 base from J, leaving 14 bases between. Here the CDR3 DNA reads TGTGCCAGCAACTTCTTAAGAACTTCTGGGGCCAACGTCCTGACTTTC. As protein: CASNFLRTSGANVLTF.

The genes are TRBV7-8 and TRBJ2-7; D perhaps matches TRBD1 (5 bases). The germline V and J ends were trimmed by 3 bases and 7 bases, with 13 bases remaining between them. This CDR3 comprises 13 residues. Germline lookup yields CDR1 SGHVS and CDR2 FQNEAQ. The chain's CDR3 is CASSFTQVREQYF. The DNA of the CDR3 is TGTGCCAGCAGCTTTACACAGGTTAGGGAGCAGTACTTC.

The chain recombines TRBV5-4 with TRBJ2-4; 8 nucleotides agree with TRBD1. Germline V lookup: CDR1 SGHNT, CDR2 YYREEE (reference sequence). There are 15 residues in the CDR3. Unmatched junction bases numbered 6, after V lost 5 bases and J lost 2 bases. As DNA, the CDR3 is TGTGCCAGCAGTTTCCAGGGGGCGACCAAAAACATTCAGTACTTC. Translated, it gives CASSFQGATKNIQYF.

On this clone itself: One junction end does not reproduce the germline sequence, and a read error may be involved. The CDR3 protein is CASSLSRQRYNEQFF. As DNA, the CDR3 is TGTGCTAGCAGCTTATCCAGACAGAGATACAATGAGCAGTTCTTC. The rearrangement joins TRBV7-7 to TRBJ2-1; D might be TRBD1 (5 bases). Germline loops: CDR1 SSHAT, CDR2 FNYEAQ (reference sequence). The CDR3 is 15 residues long.

Comment on this clone: The sample carries other DNA sequences with the same CDR3. The rearrangement uses TRBV18 and TRBJ2-7, with TRBD1 identical over 8 bases. CDR3 length: 14 amino acids. Germline lookup yields CDR1 KGHSH and CDR2 LQKENI. J lost 2 bases, V lost 3 bases, and 3 bases had no gene match. CDR3: CASSPRQGPYEQYF. The CDR3 nucleotides read TGTGCCAGCTCACCGCGACAGGGGCCCTACGAGCAGTACTTC.

The CDR3 nucleotides read TGTGCCAGCAGCTTAAATACCTACGAGCAGTACTTC. Protein: CASSLNTYEQYF. The gene calls are TRBV7-8 and TRBJ2-5, with D unresolved. The J call is uncertain, as TRBJ2-7 better fits the DNA end. This CDR3 comprises 12 residues. Germline V gene lookup returns CDR1 SGHVS and CDR2 FQNEAQ.

The chain combines TRBV29-1 with TRBJ2-1; 12 positions match TRBD2. CDR3 length: 18 residues. Germline trimming cut 6 bases from V and 4 bases from J; bases unmatched to any gene: 16. CDR1 is SQVTM and CDR2 is ANQGSEA in the germline V gene. CDR3 nucleotide sequence: TGCAGCGTCCGAGGGGGGCTAGCGGGAGGGCCGGAGTACAATGAGCAGTTCTTC. It yields the protein CSVRGGLAGGPEYNEQFF.

V usage is TRBV30 and J usage is TRBJ2-1, with TRBD2 matching over 8 bases. This CDR3 comprises 15 residues. V shed 0 bases, J shed 3 bases, and the junction held 4 bases outside the gene matches. Germline V CDR1 and CDR2: GTSNPN, SVGIG (reference sequence). CDR3 DNA: TGTGCCTGGAGTGTCTCTAGCGGGCGCTACAATGAGCAGTTCTTC. Translating gives CAWSVSSGRYNEQFF. The full variable domain, rest sourced from reference TRBV30 and TRBJ2-1, is SQTIHQWPATLVQPVGSPLSLECTVEGTSNPNLYWYRQAAGRGLQLLFYSVGIGQISSEVPQNLSASRPQDRQFILSSKKLLLSDSGFYLCAWSVSSGRYNEQFFGPGTRLTVL.

The chain carries TRBV5-1 and TRBJ1-3; D is unresolved. Trimming removed 0 bases at V and 4 bases at J, with 8 bases between. The CDR3 runs 14 residues. Germline V gene lookup returns CDR1 SGHRS and CDR2 YFSETQ. The CDR3 spells CASSLGAYGNTIYF. CDR3 nucleotide sequence: TGCGCCAGCAGCTTGGGTGCGTACGGAAACACCATATATTTT.

This clone appeared a few times. CDR3 coding DNA: TGTGCCAGCAGCTCAAGCTATAGCAATCAGCCCCAGCATTTT. Residues: CASSSSYSNQPQHF. The chain couples TRBV5-6 to TRBJ1-5; D is uncertain. CDR3 length equals 14 residues. Trimming shortened V by 3 bases and J by 0 bases, and 7 bases separated the two germline ends. Per germline, CDR1 SGHDT and CDR2 YYEEEE.

This clone was detected only once. V is TRBV5-8 and J is TRBJ2-5, with D tentatively TRBD2 (6 bases). The CDR3 runs 15 residues. CDR1 is SGHTS, CDR2 YDEGEE, per germline. Trimming took off 3 bases at V and 0 bases at J, with 12 bases between the two ends. For the CDR3, the DNA is TGTGCCAGCAGCTGGGGGGACCGCGACCAAGAGACCCAGTACTTC. It yields the protein CASSWGDRDQETQYF.

A few counts support this clone. The gene calls are TRBV7-9 and TRBJ2-7; 7 positions match TRBD2. J lost 2 bases, V lost 5 bases, and 9 bases had no gene match. The CDR3 spans 15 residues. Germline assignment: CDR1 SEHNR and CDR2 FQNEAQ (reference sequence). CDR3 region: CASSPRLGGTYEQYF. CDR3 nucleotide sequence: TGTGCCAGCAGCCCTAGGCTCGGGGGGACCTACGAGCAGTACTTC.

This chain connects TRBV7-6 to TRBJ1-6, with TRBD1 as a possible D gene (6 bases). The germline V gene encodes CDR1 SGHVS and CDR2 FNYEAQ. V lost 5 bases, J lost 6 bases, and 11 bases lay in between. The CDR3 loop spans 14 amino acids. The CDR3 is CASSATGRNSPLHF. CDR3 in DNA: TGTGCCAGCAGCGCGACAGGACGTAATTCACCCCTCCACTTT.

The chain recombines TRBV6-1 with TRBJ2-1; D remains ambiguous. V shed 4 bases and J shed 4 bases, with 2 bases lying between them. CDR3 length equals 11 residues. Germline V gives CDR1 MNHNS, CDR2 SASEGT. CDR3 DNA sequence: TGTGCCAGCAGTGCTTACAATGAGCAGTTCTTC. This codes for CASSAYNEQFF.

This clone came up a few times. This sequence joins TRBV30 and TRBJ1-5; D uncertain. Germline V gives CDR1 GTSNPN, CDR2 SVGIG (reference sequence). V lost 0 bases and J lost 1, with 13 bases in between. There are 16 residues in the CDR3. CDR3 region: CAWSVGPEMSNQPQHF. The CDR3 DNA follows: TGTGCCTGGAGTGTTGGCCCGGAGATGAGCAATCAGCCCCAGCATTTT.

The chain uses TRBV7-9 and TRBJ2-3, with TRBD2 matching 13 bases. Germline CDR1 is SEHNR and CDR2 is FQNEAQ (reference sequence). J was trimmed by 1 base and V by 5 bases; bases with no gene match: 6. CDR3 length: 17 amino acids. The CDR3 region has the DNA TGTGCCAGCAGCCTGACGACTAGCGGGAGGCGCACAGATACGCAGTATTTT. Encoded protein: CASSLTTSGRRTDTQYF. The full variable domain, completed using reference TRBV7-9 and TRBJ2-3, is DTGVSQNPRHKITKRGQNVTFRCDPISEHNRLYWYRQTLGQGPEFLTYFQNEAQLEKSRLLSDRFSAERPKGSFSTLEIQRTEQGDSAMYLCASSLTTSGRRTDTQYFGPGTRLTVL.

The chain combines TRBV27 with TRBJ2-7, with a weak D call TRBD1 (6 bases). Germline V gives CDR1 MNHEY, CDR2 SMNVEV (reference sequence). This CDR3 spans 14 amino acids. The V gene lost 4 bases and the J gene lost 5 bases, with 15 bases spanning the gap. Here the CDR3 DNA reads TGTGCCAGCAGTTCGTCAGGGGTCAGGGACGAGCAGTACTTC. This sequence encodes CASSSSGVRDEQYF.

The chain links TRBV5-1 to TRBJ2-7; 8 bases line up with TRBD1. CDR3 length equals 16 residues. The V gene's germline CDR1 is SGHRS and CDR2 YFSETQ. The J segment lost 4 bases and the V segment lost 6 bases, leaving 15 bases of the junction unmatched. CDR3 sequence: CASTPVAGQGAYEQYF. The CDR3 DNA sequence: TGCGCCAGCACCCCCGTCGCGGGGCAGGGGGCTTACGAGCAGTACTTC.